These 9 T cell receptor beta chains came from one sample sequenced in a study of T cells in Graves' hyperthyroidism and ophthalmopathy. The source material, RNA transcripts, was used to amplify TCR beta CDR3 regions. RT-PCR in the first round (using the HTBI primer set) targeted the TCR CDR3. TCRdb fed the multiplex PCR reads into MiXCR, producing one record per CDR3 protein. The sample lists roughly 580,000 distinct CDR3 sequences, approximately 14% occurring once. Sequenced material: blood. These TCRs come from a woman aged 25 to 39 with Graves' hyperthyroidism that later progressed to Graves' ophthalmopathy.

This clonotype was seen only a few times. The chain links TRBV10-2 to TRBJ2-1, with 11 bases matching TRBD2. This CDR3 spans 18 amino acids. Germline CDR1 and CDR2: WSHSY and SAAADI. V lost 0 bases and J lost 3; bases outside the gene matches: 7. CDR3 sequence reads: CASSESIAGGNNYNEQFF. The CDR3 nucleotides read TGCGCCAGCAGTGAGTCTATAGCGGGAGGGAATAACTACAATGAGCAGTTCTTC.

This clonotype turned up a few times. The DNA for the CDR3 is TGTGCCAGCGGTATGAAAGAGAACACTGAAGCTTTCTTT. It specifies CASGMKENTEAFF. V usage is TRBV6-1 and J usage is TRBJ1-1; D unclear. The V gene's germline CDR1 is MNHNS and CDR2 SASEGT. V was cut by 8 bases and J by 1 base, with 11 bases left in between. The CDR3 runs to 13 residues.

A few counts support this clonotype. The chain is built from TRBV7-2 and TRBJ1-1; no definite D call. Germline CDR1 and CDR2: SGHTA and FQGNSA. V dropped 4 bases and J dropped 2 bases, with 11 bases sitting between them. The CDR3 spans 14 residues. CDR3 nucleotide sequence: TGTGCCAGCAGCTGGCGGACGGGAAACACTGAAGCTTTCTTT. The encoded protein is CASSWRTGNTEAFF.

This clonotype was counted at least ten times. This chain connects TRBV12-3 or TRBV12-4 to TRBJ2-7, with 11 bases lining up with TRBD2. The CDR3 totals 15 residues. V shed 6 bases and J 2 bases; nucleotides not matched to a gene: 6. The CDR3 DNA reads TGTGCCAGCAGACTAGCGGGAGATAACGCCTACGAGCAGTACTTC. This gives the protein CASRLAGDNAYEQYF.

The sample holds many counts of this clonotype. The chain is built from TRBV11-2 and TRBJ2-1, with D maybe TRBD1 (6 bases). Germline CDR1 and CDR2: SGHAT and FQNNGV. Trimming removed 5 bases from V and 4 bases from J, with 12 bases in between. This CDR3 is built from 14 residues. CDR3 protein: CASSLGQNYNEQFF. The CDR3 DNA sequence: TGTGCCAGCAGCCTCGGACAGAATTACAATGAGCAGTTCTTC.

This clonotype has only a few counts. The CDR3: CASSLIIRSDEQFF. In DNA, the CDR3 is TGTGCCAGCAGCCTCATTATCCGAAGCGATGAGCAGTTCTTC. This chain connects TRBV7-2 to TRBJ2-1; D ambiguous. The germline gives CDR1 SGHTA, CDR2 FQGNSA. V lost 5 bases and J 8 bases, leaving 16 bases between the germline ends. There are 14 residues in the CDR3.

This clonotype was counted many times. V and J are TRBV10-3 and TRBJ2-3; the match to TRBD2 covers 7 bases. There are 16 residues in the CDR3. Trimming at V came to 6 bases and at J to 3 bases, leaving 12 bases not matched to a gene. Germline-derived CDR1 and CDR2 are ENHRY and SYGVKD. The CDR3 DNA reads TGTGCCATCAGGAAGCGTGCGGGAGATGGGACAGATACGCAGTATTTT. Translation: CAIRKRAGDGTDTQYF.

In its sample, this clonotype was seen many times. J is TRBJ2-5 and V is TRBV14, with D tentatively TRBD2 (5 bases). Per the germline V gene, CDR1 is SGHDN and CDR2 is FVKESK. The length of the CDR3 is 14 residues. The V gene lost 1 base and the J gene lost 5 bases, with 11 bases spanning the gap. CDR3 in DNA: TGTGCCAGCAGCCAAGGTTCGGGGAGCGAGACCCAGTACTTC. Its translation: CASSQGSGSETQYF. Filled out from reference TRBV14 and TRBJ2-5, the complete variable domain reads EAGVTQFPSHSVIEKGQTVTLRCDPISGHDNLYWYRRVMGKEIKFLLHFVKESKQDESGMPNNRFLAERTGGTYSTLKVQPAELEDSGVYFCASSQGSGSETQYFGPGTRLLVL.

The chain recombines TRBV28 with TRBJ1-5; D is unclear. The CDR3 sequence is 16 residues long. The V and J ends lost 1 base and 0 bases respectively, with 10 bases between them. Germline assignment: CDR1 MDHEN and CDR2 SYDVKM. This CDR3 reads CASSLLGAYSNQPQHF. The CDR3 coding sequence is TGTGCCAGCAGTTTATTGGGAGCATATAGCAATCAGCCCCAGCATTTT.